A single T cell receptor (beta chain) is shown here with its context. It lacks a known antigen. Base-call qualities are not available, and no considerably larger clone is one nucleotide away. To prepare the library, the immunoSEQ multiplex PCR assay was applied. TCRdb took this table from immuneACCESS and kept in-frame rearrangements with V and J called. Such tables lack part of the clones; where checked against another copy, unresolved V genes explain under half of the gap, and the rest is unexplained. This sample comprises about 170,000 clones, roughly 91% of them detected only once. Jointly, the top ten make up roughly 1.6% of the sample. The data are from a study of control samples from healthy donors and cancer patients (dated by TCRdb to 2020 to 2021). V was cut back by 5 bases and J by 1 base, leaving a gap of 10 bases between them. According to the germline V gene, CDR1 reads SGHAT and CDR2 reads FQNNGV. Counted from cysteine to phenylalanine, this CDR3 has 14 amino acids. Only the CDR3 part of the read is kept: 42 bases, read in frame from the first base.

This TCR was sampled from a woman in her twenties or thirties in good health. Sequencing input: blood. The receptor chain draws on TRBV11-2 and TRBJ2-3, with a weak D call of TRBD2 (6 bases match). The CDR3 protein is CASSRDWGTDTQYF. The nucleotides read TGTGCCAGCAGCCGGGACTGGGGCACAGATACGCAGTATTTT.